This TCR beta chain was recovered during a study of T cell responses to AZD1222 COVID-19 vaccine. Germline V gives CDR1 MDHEN, CDR2 SYDVKM. Losses at the gene ends were 6 bases for V and 3 bases for J; bases not matched to a gene: 6. The CDR3 totals 16 residues. Only in-frame clones appear in the TCRdb table, and some are missing; sequencing was by immunoSEQ multiplex PCR. In the table there are tens of thousands of clones, roughly 90% of which are singletons. The clonotype originates from an adult who received the AZD1222 COVID-19 vaccine. The chain links TRBV28 to TRBJ2-2, with 11 positions matching TRBD2. The specimen comprised peripheral blood, sampled 28 days after the second AZD1222 dose. In DNA, the CDR3 is TGTGCCAGCAGCCCTAGCGGGAGGAGACACACCGGGGAGCTGTTTTTT. This codes for CASSPSGRRHTGELFF.